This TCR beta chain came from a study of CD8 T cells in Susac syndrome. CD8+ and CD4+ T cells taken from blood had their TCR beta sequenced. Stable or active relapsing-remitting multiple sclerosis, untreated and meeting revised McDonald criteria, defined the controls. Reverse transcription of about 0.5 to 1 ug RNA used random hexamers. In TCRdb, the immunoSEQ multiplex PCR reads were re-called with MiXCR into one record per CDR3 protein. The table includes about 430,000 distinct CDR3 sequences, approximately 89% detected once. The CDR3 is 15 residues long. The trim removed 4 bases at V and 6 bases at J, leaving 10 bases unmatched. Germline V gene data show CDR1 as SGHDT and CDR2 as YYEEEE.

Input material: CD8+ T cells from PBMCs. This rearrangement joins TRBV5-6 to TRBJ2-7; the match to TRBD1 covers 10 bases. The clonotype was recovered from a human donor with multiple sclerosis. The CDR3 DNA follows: TGTGCCAGCAGCCCCCGACGGACAGGGGGAGGCGAGCAGTACTTC. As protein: CASSPRRTGGGEQYF.